This record looks at one T cell receptor (beta chain) sequence and its context. Its binding antigen is unknown. The input lacks base qualities; no much larger clone sits a single base away. These data come from a study of cytomegalovirus exposure and HLA in healthy donors (TCRdb year 2017). About the full investigation: According to an earlier analysis of a few hundred of the donors, about 180 million T cells yielded over 90 million unique TCR beta sequences and approximately 300 Gb of sequence data. A later genetic analysis took genome-wide SNP genotypes for about three fifths of the 666 donors and used that subset as a discovery cohort. Typing coverage differed by locus: A, B, C, DRB1 and DQB1 were typed in about 629-630 donors, DQA1 in approximately 520, DPA1 in some 570, and DPB1 in about 450. The study used immunosequencing to profile the T cell repertoires of 666 subjects and linked those repertoires to cytomegalovirus serostatus. Roughly 5 DR-DQ haplotypes were handled as single units for association and clustering, since linkage in the cohort was strong. In addition to the first cohort of approximately 670 subjects, a separate validation cohort of approximately 130 different subjects was used. To predict cytomegalovirus infection status, the study combined high-throughput TCR immunosequencing, statistical association of individual TCRs with disease status, and machine learning. All discovery cohort repertoires had been generated on a single sequencing platform. In the later analysis, no new phenotypic data were used to find candidate immune exposures; instead, reliance was placed on TCR beta sequences and their occurrence across donors. Donor age, sex, ethnicity and CMV serostatus were collected together with the repertoire data. HLA typing included class I and class II loci at four-digit resolution. An earlier analysis of roughly 580 of the donors used high-throughput TCR beta sequencing to judge whether each TCR beta V gene segment behaved as functional or pseudogenic. A later analysis re-analyzed previously published TCR beta repertoires from about 730 donors and added high-resolution HLA genotyping to study TCR occurrence patterns. About 300 gigabases of sequencing data and 80 million or so unique TCR sequences were included in an early release covering 500 to 750 HLA-typed donors. The study was designed to test whether signatures of past pathogen exposure could be identified by cataloging public T cell receptors. The genetic ancestry cluster associated with self-reported Caucasian donors included about 81% of the 350 to 500 genotyped donors. Among over 350 genotyped donors of the cohort, an average of approximately 240,000 unique TCR beta nucleotide sequences were sequenced per donor, about a sixth of them non-productive. The investigation overall reported the following: The study gave a list of 150 to 200 TCR beta chains associated with cytomegalovirus. Some IMGT-functional V segments, including TRBV6-2 and TRBV6-3, could not be distinguished by the 87-base-pair reads and were therefore excluded. According to a later analysis, parvovirus B19, influenza, CMV and Epstein-Barr virus appeared linked to several top co-occurrence clusters. V-gene and J-gene trimming of TCR beta chains was associated with a missense DCLRE1C variant in a later genetic analysis, and the association was replicated in an independent cohort. For the cohort, immune exposure information was limited to CMV serostatus. Compared with the roughly 710-donor mean, donors in an Asian-associated ancestry cluster had fewer N-insertions in productive TCRs, according to a later genetic analysis. A further reported finding was that TCR beta sequences accurately predicted the HLA-A and HLA-B alleles for most subjects in the first cohort. While some public TCRs were present in many individuals, most TCR sequences turned up only very rarely across donors. A cluster of highly shared sequence variants was judged likely to represent a technical artifact of the sequencing pipeline. In an earlier analysis of over 550 of the donors, most TCR beta V segments were observed in productive rearrangements about 87% or about 30% of the time, broadly matching IMGT annotations. According to a later analysis, TCR association rates differed among HLA loci, with DRB1 alleles showing the most associated TCRs and HLA-C alleles showing the fewest. A few of the identified cytomegalovirus-associated TCR beta chains were confirmed in vitro to be specific for cytomegalovirus antigens. The classifier was reported to diagnose cytomegalovirus status with high specificity and sensitivity in both the original and validation cohorts. At a false discovery rate of 0.05, a later analysis linked 15,000 to 20,000 TCR beta sequences to specific HLA alleles. Compared with equally common non-associated chains, HLA-associated TCR beta chains in a later analysis were more clonally expanded and had lower generation probabilities. HLA typing was unavailable for some donors at each locus, so association tests used only the typed subset. It was suggested by the authors that the approach could potentially be generalized to other disease states and immunological phenotypes. Correlated functional status among segregating V segments might reflect linkage disequilibrium, but an unknown experimental factor could not be ruled out. When HLA alleles, especially DR and DQ, strongly co-occurred, attributing TCR associations to individual alleles was difficult. Because counts were too low, seventeen rarely observed V segments, including chromosome 9 orphons, were left out of the earlier analysis of about 620 of the donors. Presence/absence analyses assumed roughly uniform sequencing depth across donors, an assumption that may not hold. The cohort was sequenced for TCR beta chains only, and without alpha or paired-chain data the features that could be detected were limited. A later analysis found that most CMV-associated TCR beta chains appeared HLA-restricted, with HLA associations seemingly driven largely by CMV exposure.

The cohort consisted of 650 to 700 healthy bone marrow donors. All cohort members were sampled while nominally healthy, although unrecorded immune exposures were likely present. The donor was CMV seropositive and was included in the group of 250 to 350 seropositive cohort members. Each donor provided a peripheral blood sample, and peripheral blood mononuclear cells were used for TCR beta sequencing. Genomic DNA was extracted from the blood cell samples with the Qiagen DNeasy Blood Extraction Kit. Deletion took 1 base off V and 8 bases off J, with a span of 6 bases between the germline ends. The CDR3 contains 11 residues, cysteine and phenylalanine counted. Only CDR3 DNA remains: 33 bases, in frame from the first base. From a lookup of the germline V gene, CDR1 and CDR2 are MNHEY and SVGAGI. Receptor libraries were prepared by the immunoSEQ multiplex PCR assay. For the multiplex PCR, a mixture combining 60 forward primers for TCR Vbeta segments and 13 reverse primers for TCR Jbeta segments was used. A multiplex PCR assay on genomic DNA amplified the CDR3 region of rearranged TCR beta genes. The Illumina HiSeq System was used to sequence the amplified TCR beta libraries as 87-base-pair reads. From the authors' description of their analysis: A later analysis counted tens of millions of unique TCR beta chains across the 550 to 700 repertoires, and roughly 11 million of these chains were shared by at least two donors. Raw reads were error-corrected and collapsed into unique sequences with a nearest-neighbor algorithm that merged closely related sequences to remove PCR and sequencing errors. Alignment of CDR3 sequences to IMGT reference sequences was used to assign V, D and J gene segments. Each retained sequence needed at least a six-nucleotide match to both a V gene segment and a J gene segment. A rearrangement counted as productive if the CDR3 had no stop codons and remained in frame with V and J, and every other rearrangement counted as non-productive. Following IMGT convention, CDR3 was defined as the stretch from the second conserved V-encoded cysteine to the conserved J-encoded phenylalanine. Sequences without an unambiguous match to a single V gene segment were excluded from the earlier analysis of about 600 of the donors. In an earlier analysis of around 600 of the donors, V segments were called functional above 56.7% productive rearrangements and were called segregating when the between-donor standard deviation exceeded 5%. A statistical classification framework was developed to diagnose cytomegalovirus status using the catalog of TCR beta chain sequences. V and J gene assignment, in a later analysis, came from comparing TCR nucleotide sequences with IMGT/GENE-DB human TR gene sequences. A later analysis assigned CDR3 sequences and most-parsimonious VDJ recombination scenarios with the TCRdist pipeline. A later analysis defined each TCR beta chain by its CDR3 amino acid sequence plus V-gene family, and excluded reads lacking a unique V-gene family. As a way to deal with suspected cross-contamination and a sequencing artifact, a later analysis dropped 450 to 700 nucleotide sequences that were highly shared and had low generation probability. In a later analysis, a clonal expansion index for each public chain was calculated from normalized within-repertoire ranks of inferred template counts. In a later analysis, generation probabilities were computed using a VDJ recombination model fitted to out-of-frame rearrangements, and the results were checked against IGoR. A later analysis scored TCR-TCR, TCR-HLA and TCR-CMV co-occurrence with hypergeometric tests, applying a repertoire-size bias correction to TCR pairs. False discovery rates were estimated in a later analysis by permuting HLA or CMV assignments 20 times. In a later analysis, co-occurring TCRs were grouped using DBSCAN, and TCRdist sequence similarity was added for clustering within HLA-allele-positive subsets. For co-occurrence clustering, repertoires with fewer than 30,000 or more than 120,000 public chains were excluded, along with about five repertoires with anomalous nucleotide sharing. The source is immuneACCESS, and TCRdb retained only in-frame sequences with V and J called. Part of the clones is not carried over; for the studies checked, unresolved V genes explain less than half of this, and the remainder is unexplained. V and J calls and clone size follow that table, whereas D and trimming were derived from the DNA. The sample contains roughly 150,000 clones, roughly 87% of them found a single time. The biggest ten clones account for 5.7% of the sample.

This receptor was obtained from a man aged 25 to 40 in good health and CMV-seropositive. The sequence links TRBV6-5 to TRBJ2-7, with no D gene named confidently. Sample: PBMCs. The CDR3 here reads CASSYLAQQYF. In nucleotide form, the sequence is TGTGCCAGCAGTTACTTGGCCCAGCAGTACTTC.